This TCR beta chain was retrieved from a study of blood T cells in healthy people across ages. Germline loops: CDR1 KGHSH, CDR2 LQKENI. The CDR3 runs to 14 residues. Trimming cost V 1 base and J 7 bases; bases outside gene matches: 5. Alongside a J-beta primer mix, a sample-barcoded 5' primer served in a second PCR lasting about 7 to 11 cycles. Each CDR3 protein is one row after TCRdb ran MiXCR on the 5' RACE reads. Among about 780,000 distinct CDR3 sequences listed, 25% to 30% were seen once. This clonotype occurred a few times. These data also featured in a second study, about T cells of mothers and their children.

The V and J genes are TRBV18 and TRBJ2-7, with 9 positions matching TRBD1. The receptor comes from a boy between 10 and 17 years old in good health. Sequencing was performed on blood. CDR3 residues: CASSPRDRAREQYF. In DNA form, the CDR3 reads TGTGCCAGCTCACCACGGGACAGGGCGCGAGAGCAGTACTTC.